Below, 13 T cell receptor beta chains from the same sample are listed, as sequenced in a study of early T cells in non-severe SARS-CoV-2 infection. TCRdb re-analysed the 5' RACE reads in MiXCR, keeping a single row per CDR3 protein. The sample shows approximately 67,000 distinct CDR3 sequences, 11% of them seen only once. Input material: whole blood. The origin of the receptors is an adult who was a healthcare worker with PCR-confirmed SARS-CoV-2 infection or an uninfected control (not recorded which).

This clonotype has more than one count but fewer than ten. This chain links TRBV11-3 with TRBJ2-3; D gene uncertain. The V end was cut by 3 bases, the J end by 4 bases, with 11 bases between. The germline V gene has CDR1 SGHNT and CDR2 YENEEA. CDR3 length: 14 amino acids. CDR3 coding DNA: TGTGCCAGCAGCTTCACGTATGGGGCAGATACGCAGTATTTT. Its protein product is CASSFTYGADTQYF.

This clonotype was counted ten times or more. This chain joins TRBV7-2 and TRBJ2-4, with TRBD2 matching 10 bases. Germline V gene sequence: CDR1 SGHTA, CDR2 FQGNSA. The trim removed 5 bases at V and 2 bases at J, leaving 9 bases unmatched. The CDR3 covers 17 residues. CDR3 nucleotides: TGTGCCAGCAGCCTCTATGGACTAGCGGAAACCAAAAACATTCAGTACTTC. Translating it yields CASSLYGLAETKNIQYF.

The rearrangement joins TRBV11-1 to TRBJ2-3; D may correspond to TRBD1 or TRBD2 (5 bases each). The ends were cut back, 6 bases at V and 4 bases at J, with 17 bases in the middle. The germline gives CDR1 SGHAT, CDR2 FQDESV (reference sequence). The CDR3 runs to 15 residues. The CDR3 reads CASRAGTRASDTQYF. As DNA, the CDR3 is TGTGCCAGCAGGGCCGGGACCAGGGCCTCAGATACGCAGTATTTT.

The rearrangement uses TRBV20-1 and TRBJ2-3; TRBD2 aligns across 7 bases. The germline V gene has CDR1 DFQATT and CDR2 SNEGSKA (reference sequence). This CDR3 comprises 14 residues. The trim removed 1 base at V and 2 bases at J, leaving 3 bases unmatched. The CDR3 sequence is CSARAGRFTDTQYF. CDR3 nucleotide sequence: TGCAGTGCTAGAGCCGGGAGGTTCACAGATACGCAGTATTTT.

This clonotype was picked up many times. V usage is TRBV20-1 and J usage is TRBJ2-1, with TRBD2 matching 7 bases. J gave up 12 bases and V 4 bases, and 12 bases lay outside the gene matches. CDR1 and CDR2 (germline): DFQATT, SNEGSKA (reference sequence). The CDR3 length is 13 residues. The CDR3 DNA reads TGCAGTGCTATAGTCCCGGGGACTAAGGGGCAGTTCTTC. Translation gives CSAIVPGTKGQFF.

In its sample, this clonotype was seen many times. The chain recombines TRBV12-3 or TRBV12-4 with TRBJ2-5; 9 nucleotides agree with TRBD1. The CDR3 sequence is 14 residues long. V shed 7 bases, J shed 4 bases, and the junction held 7 bases outside the gene matches. The chain's CDR3 is CASNGQGLGETQYF. The CDR3 coding sequence is TGTGCCAGCAACGGACAGGGGTTAGGAGAGACCCAGTACTTC.

This clonotype was recorded a few times. The gene calls are TRBV20-1 and TRBJ1-6; 9 bases fit TRBD1. Looked up from germline, CDR1 is DFQATT and CDR2 is SNEGSKA (reference sequence). The CDR3 sequence is 15 residues long. V was clipped by 3 bases and J by 7 bases; unmatched bases: 7. The DNA of the CDR3 is TGCAGTGCTAGGGCCACAGGGGGCCTCAATTCACCCCTCCACTTT. It codes for CSARATGGLNSPLHF.

Only a few counts were recorded for this clonotype. The rearrangement uses TRBV7-6 and TRBJ2-1, with 8 bases fitting TRBD2. V gave up 0 bases and J gave up 9 bases; unmatched junction bases: 1. This CDR3 is built from 13 residues. Germline values: CDR1 SGHVS, CDR2 FNYEAQ. DNA for the CDR3: TGTGCCAGCAGCTTAGCCCTAGCGGGTGAGCAGTTCTTC. It encodes CASSLALAGEQFF.

This clonotype was seen repeatedly, ten times or more. The chain joins TRBV29-1 to TRBJ1-1; D not resolved. Trimming shortened V by 3 bases and J by 4 bases, and 9 bases separated the two germline ends. Germline CDR1 is SQVTM and CDR2 is ANQGSEA. The CDR3 contains 12 residues. CDR3 bases: TGCAGCGTTGATCTTCGTGGCACTGAAGCTTTCTTT. It specifies CSVDLRGTEAFF.

This clonotype was found many times. This rearrangement joins TRBV5-1 to TRBJ2-3; D is unclear. V was cut by 7 bases and J by 10 bases, with 10 bases left in between. CDR3 length: 10 amino acids. Germline V lookup: CDR1 SGHRS, CDR2 YFSETQ. The CDR3 DNA is TGCGCCAGCTCCGGGTCCGCGCAGTATTTT. It is translated as CASSGSAQYF.

The J gene is TRBJ2-3, the V gene TRBV5-1, with 8 bases fitting TRBD2. Losses at the gene ends were 0 bases for V and 5 bases for J; bases not matched to a gene: 5. The CDR3 totals 15 residues. Germline V gene lookup returns CDR1 SGHRS and CDR2 YFSETQ. CDR3 DNA: TGCGCCAGCAGCTTGGCAGCGGGAGCAGGAGATACGCAGTATTTT. It encodes CASSLAAGAGDTQYF.

This clonotype was seen a few times. The chain has TRBV5-1 and TRBJ1-2; D is perhaps TRBD1 (5 bases). There are 13 residues in the CDR3. Trimming left V 2 bases short and J 6 bases short, with 11 bases between. Germline CDR1 reads SGHRS; CDR2 reads YFSETQ. The CDR3 region is CASSFQPTDGYTF. The CDR3, as DNA: TGCGCCAGCAGCTTTCAACCGACAGATGGCTACACCTTC.

At least ten counts were recorded for this clonotype. V is TRBV7-3 and J is TRBJ1-1; D is possibly TRBD1 (5 bases). Germline V gives CDR1 SGHTA, CDR2 FQGTGA. V gave up 5 bases and J gave up 1 base, with 8 bases separating them. The CDR3 totals 13 residues. CDR3 DNA: TGTGCCAGCAGCAGGGACTCGAACACTGAAGCTTTCTTT. Translating gives CASSRDSNTEAFF.